Reported below is one T cell receptor (beta chain). The CDR3 covers 14 residues. With 4 bases clipped from V and 2 bases from J, the junction kept 3 bases outside the gene matches. CDR1 is LNHDA, CDR2 SQIVND, per germline (reference sequence). In the study's own analysis: Reference gene primer amplification gave estimated nucleated cell counts. Assay: immunoSEQ multiplex PCR; the TCRdb copy retains only in-frame clones and omits some. V and J calls plus clone size are reproduced from that table; the DNA served to infer D and trimming. The sample consists of 55,000 to 75,000 clones, roughly 86% of them appearing once. This entry comes from a study of blood T cell repertoires in COVID-19.

The specimen was peripheral blood. The chain employs TRBV19 and TRBJ1-2; 8 bases agree with TRBD1. The source of this sequence is a human donor with active COVID-19. The donor label of this sample is uncertain. The CDR3 DNA sequence: TGTGCCAGTAGTAAACAGGGGGGGAACTATGGCTACACCTTC. Translated: CASSKQGGNYGYTF.